This TCR beta chain was recorded in a study of blood T cell repertoires in COVID-19. Looking at the study overall: Samples representing acute and convalescent COVID-19 were sourced from the United States, Italy and Spain. PBMCs, B-cell-depleted T cells, or T cells provided the cDNA or gDNA that made up the material.

TCRdb keeps only in-frame clones here, not all; method: immunoSEQ multiplex PCR. The sample includes tens of thousands of clones, nearly 90% of them seen just once. Per germline, CDR1 ENHRY and CDR2 SYGVKD. The length of the CDR3 is 13 residues. J was trimmed by 4 bases and V by 7 bases; bases with no gene match: 3. This TCR came from a man aged 45-60 years with acute or convalescent COVID-19. The sequenced sample was peripheral blood. J is TRBJ1-5 and V is TRBV10-3; 8 positions match TRBD1. Here the CDR3 reads CAIKDRENQPQHF. CDR3 DNA: TGTGCCATCAAGGACAGGGAAAATCAGCCCCAGCATTTT.